A single sample is the source of the 20 T cell receptor beta chains below, sequenced in a study of cytomegalovirus exposure and HLA in healthy donors. Amplification used 60 Vbeta primers and 13 Jbeta primers. Clones were sequenced by immunoSEQ multiplex PCR, and TCRdb holds only the in-frame ones, with some missing. The sample has around 150,000 clones; approximately 68% are singletons. The sample comprised PBMCs. These receptor sequences come from a man in his fifties or sixties in good health and CMV-seronegative.

This chain connects TRBV19 to TRBJ1-5, with a weak D call TRBD1 (6 bases). The CDR3 length is 15 residues. Trimming cost V 7 bases and J 0 bases, with 13 bases left between them. Looked up from germline, CDR1 is LNHDA and CDR2 is SQIVND (reference sequence). CDR3 DNA sequence: TGTGCCAGTATAAGGACAGCATATAGCAATCAGCCCCAGCATTTT. Its protein is CASIRTAYSNQPQHF.

The V gene is TRBV28, the J gene TRBJ1-5; D not resolved. Germline CDR1 is MDHEN and CDR2 is SYDVKM. The CDR3 length is 11 residues. V was clipped by 5 bases and J by 11 bases, with 10 bases between them. The CDR3 region is CASSRREAQHF. The CDR3 coding sequence is TGTGCCAGCAGTCGCCGGGAAGCCCAGCATTTT.

This sequence joins TRBV28 and TRBJ2-7; D is ambiguous. Germline V gene data show CDR1 as MDHEN and CDR2 as SYDVKM. This CDR3 has 12 residues. V was trimmed by 2 bases and J by 2 bases, leaving 4 bases between them. The CDR3 is CASSLGAYEQYF. The DNA for the CDR3 is TGTGCCAGCAGTTTAGGAGCCTACGAGCAGTACTTC.

A single count supports this clone. The rearrangement links TRBV4-3 to TRBJ1-1, with D uncertain. The CDR3 totals 12 residues. Germline CDR1 and CDR2: LGHNA and YSLEER. V was pared by 0 bases and J by 7 bases, with 6 bases between. CDR3 loop: CASSQDYSEAFF. The CDR3 coding sequence is TGCGCCAGCAGCCAAGATTACAGTGAAGCTTTCTTT.

The genes are TRBV7-3 and TRBJ2-7; TRBD1 agrees at 7 bases. Unmatched junction bases numbered 8, after V lost 0 bases and J lost 6 bases. The CDR3 consists of 15 residues. CDR1 is SGHTA, CDR2 FQGTGA, per germline. DNA for the CDR3: TGTGCCAGCAGCTTAACGCGCAGGGGGAAGCGCGAGCAGTACTTC. Its protein is CASSLTRRGKREQYF.

The chain is built from TRBV12-5 and TRBJ2-5; weak D call: TRBD2 (6 bases). This CDR3 has 14 residues. Germline V CDR1 and CDR2: LGHNT, FRNRAP. Trimming stripped 7 bases from V and 0 bases from J, with 12 bases between. The CDR3 nucleotides read TGTGCTAGTGTAGGCGGGACGTACCAAGAGACCCAGTACTTC. It translates to CASVGGTYQETQYF.

In DNA form, the CDR3 reads TGTGCCAGCATTCTTTCGGACAGGGCCGAGCAGTACTTC. Its protein product is CASILSDRAEQYF. This sequence joins TRBV6-6 and TRBJ2-7; 8 bases align to TRBD1. The CDR3 totals 13 residues. V lost 7 bases to trimming and J lost 6 bases; unmatched junction nucleotides: 8. CDR1 and CDR2 from the germline V gene are MNHNY and SVGAGI (reference sequence).

The gene calls are TRBV29-1 and TRBJ2-7; 7 bases align to TRBD1. Losses at the gene ends were 0 bases for V and 1 base for J; bases not matched to a gene: 3. The germline V gene has CDR1 SQVTM and CDR2 ANQGSEA. The CDR3 contains 14 residues. Here the CDR3 reads CSVEEEGASYEQYF. The CDR3 DNA follows: TGCAGCGTTGAAGAAGAGGGGGCTTCCTACGAGCAGTACTTC.

The table lists this clone with a count of one. V gene TRBV30 combines with J gene TRBJ1-1; D is undetermined. The CDR3 runs to 12 residues. CDR1 and CDR2 from the germline V gene are GTSNPN and SVGIG (reference sequence). V was clipped by 2 bases and J by 6 bases, with 10 bases between them. The CDR3 protein is CAWSSGLAEAFF. CDR3 in DNA: TGTGCCTGGAGTTCGGGGTTGGCTGAAGCTTTCTTT.

The chain links TRBV29-1 to TRBJ2-1, with 11 bases matching TRBD1. The CDR3 spans 14 residues. Germline trimming cut 7 bases from V and 7 bases from J; bases unmatched to any gene: 9. Germline CDR1 SQVTM, CDR2 ANQGSEA. For the CDR3, the DNA is TGCAGCGGTTCAGGGACAGGGGGTCTAAATGAGCAGTTCTTC. Its translation: CSGSGTGGLNEQFF.

The V gene is TRBV10-1, the J gene TRBJ2-7, with 8 positions matching TRBD1. The junction had 12 bases not matched to a gene; V was cut back by 6 bases and J by 5 bases. CDR1 WNHNN and CDR2 SYGVQD come from the germline V gene (reference sequence). The CDR3 runs 15 residues. The CDR3 protein is CASSGSLTGAHEQYF. The DNA for the CDR3 is TGCGCCAGCAGCGGGTCCCTGACAGGGGCCCACGAGCAGTACTTC.

The chain employs TRBV6-5 and TRBJ2-7, with 11 bases fitting TRBD2. The CDR3 runs 16 residues. Trimming at V came to 3 bases and at J to 4 bases, leaving 8 bases not matched to a gene. CDR1 and CDR2 from the germline V gene are MNHEY and SVGAGI. CDR3 nucleotide sequence: TGTGCCAGCAGTTATCGGACTAGCGGGCTATTATACGAGCAGTACTTC. Its protein is CASSYRTSGLLYEQYF.

This clone showed up just a few times. The rearrangement joins TRBV28 to TRBJ1-3, with D hard to call. CDR1 is MDHEN and CDR2 is SYDVKM in the germline V gene. Trimming took 11 bases from V and 6 from J, leaving 17 bases between them. The CDR3 covers 13 residues. The CDR3 region has the DNA TGTGCCGTACTTCATCCCCTACTAAACACCATATATTTT. Residues: CAVLHPLLNTIYF.

The gene calls are TRBV30 and TRBJ2-2, with 8 nucleotides matching TRBD1. Unmatched junction bases numbered 11, after V lost 7 bases and J lost 4 bases. Germline lookup yields CDR1 GTSNPN and CDR2 SVGIG (reference sequence). The CDR3 consists of 15 residues. CDR3 region: CASTGGGVVTGELFF. Written as DNA, the CDR3 is TGTGCCTCAACAGGGGGTGGAGTGGTCACCGGGGAGCTGTTTTTT.

The J gene is TRBJ2-3, the V gene TRBV6-5; the D gene is possibly TRBD2 (6 bases). This CDR3 has 13 amino acids. Looked up from germline, CDR1 is MNHEY and CDR2 is SVGAGI. V lost 6 bases, J lost 6 bases, and 13 bases lay in between. The CDR3 nucleotides read TGTGCCAGCAGCCGGGGAGGCCCCGATACGCAGTATTTT. Translating it yields CASSRGGPDTQYF.

The rearrangement links TRBV5-4 to TRBJ1-4; the match to TRBD1 covers 10 bases. V shed 0 bases, J shed 7 bases, and the junction held 3 bases outside the gene matches. CDR3 length: 15 residues. CDR1 is SGHNT, CDR2 YYREEE, per germline (reference sequence). DNA of the CDR3: TGTGCCAGCAGCTTGGATAGGGACAGGGGTGAAAAACTGTTTTTT. It yields the protein CASSLDRDRGEKLFF.

The V gene is TRBV28, the J gene TRBJ2-7, with 14 bases aligning to TRBD2. This CDR3 is 17 amino acids long. The germline CDR1 and CDR2 sequences are MDHEN and SYDVKM. Unmatched junction bases numbered 9, after V lost 4 bases and J lost 4 bases. The CDR3: CASSSGTSGRWVYEQYF. For the CDR3, the DNA is TGTGCCAGCAGTTCCGGGACTAGCGGGAGATGGGTGTACGAGCAGTACTTC.

The sample holds one count of this clone. The V gene is TRBV7-3, the J gene TRBJ1-6; no clear D. CDR3 length: 13 amino acids. Germline loops: CDR1 SGHTA, CDR2 FQGTGA. V was shortened by 4 bases and J by 7 bases, with 8 bases between the two germline ends. Here the CDR3 DNA reads TGTGCCAGCAGCTCGTACAGCAATTCACCCCTCCACTTT. It specifies CASSSYSNSPLHF.

V is TRBV4-1 and J is TRBJ2-3; weak D call: TRBD1 (6 bases). Germline V gene sequence: CDR1 MGHRA, CDR2 YSYEKL. V was pared by 0 bases and J by 3 bases, with 13 bases between. The CDR3 has 16 amino acids. This CDR3 is CASSQDKGGSTDTQYF. The DNA for the CDR3 is TGCGCCAGCAGCCAAGATAAAGGGGGAAGTACAGATACGCAGTATTTT.

The chain links TRBV5-1 to TRBJ1-2; 8 bases agree with TRBD1. The CDR3 sequence is 14 residues long. CDR1 and CDR2 from the germline V gene are SGHRS and YFSETQ. V shed 1 base, J shed 6 bases, and the junction held 5 bases outside the gene matches. The CDR3 is CASSLQAGGDGYTF. The DNA of the CDR3 is TGCGCCAGCAGCTTGCAGGCAGGGGGCGATGGCTACACCTTC.